The source of this TCR beta chain is a study of CD8+ T cells in alopecia areata. Study-wide findings and caveats: Tofacitinib delivered significant drops in scalp clonality and in expanded CD8+ clones among the top 100.

RNA was extracted and reverse transcribed into cDNA as the sequencing template. Data came from immunoSEQ multiplex PCR; TCRdb stores just in-frame clones and leaves some out. The table shows fewer than 100,000 clones, with about three quarters occurring only once. Comments on this clone: Its antigen remains unknown.

Treatment given: oral pan-JAK inhibitor, 5-10 mg twice daily. This CDR3 spans 15 amino acids. The receptor was derived from a human donor with alopecia areata. The specimen was CD8+ T cells sorted from blood, collected at approximately week 44, from a patient treated with tofacitinib. The J gene is TRBJ2-7, the V gene TRBV21-1. TRBV21-1 is reported as a pseudogene. Written as DNA, the CDR3 is TGTGCCAGCAGCTCCCTCCCGGGCAGATCCTACGAGCAGTACTTC. As protein: CASSSLPGRSYEQYF.